Below, 4 T cell receptor beta chains from the same sample are listed, as sequenced in a study of T cell repertoires in cytomegalovirus infection. TCRdb re-called the reads with MiXCR, one entry per CDR3 protein. In the table there are more than 150,000 distinct CDR3 sequences, about 21% of which are singletons. The sequencing input was PBMCs. These receptors originate from a human donor in good health (CMV status not recorded). Some clones in this sample may be carry-over from other donors' samples.

This chain joins TRBV6-1 and TRBJ1-3; D gene unclear. This CDR3 region has 14 residues. Germline V gene data show CDR1 as MNHNS and CDR2 as SASEGT. The germline V and J ends were trimmed by 5 bases and 4 bases, with 12 bases remaining between them. The CDR3 bases are TGTGCCAGCAGTACCAGGAGGGCCGGAAACACCATATATTTT. This codes for CASSTRRAGNTIYF.

Details on this clonotype: One end of the junction is discordant with germline, which a read error may explain. The V call is TRBV4-1, the J call TRBJ1-3; no firm D call. This CDR3 is 11 amino acids long. Germline CDR1 reads MGHRA; CDR2 reads YSYEKL. CDR3 sequence (DNA): TGCGGCAGCTACTCTGGAAACACCATATATTTT. Its protein product is CGSYSGNTIYF.

This clonotype occurred a few times. V is TRBV6-5 and J is TRBJ1-1; 7 positions agree with TRBD1. Unmatched junction bases numbered 4, after V lost 0 bases and J lost 3 bases. The CDR3 spans 15 residues. The germline gives CDR1 MNHEY, CDR2 SVGAGI. The CDR3 DNA is TGTGCCAGCAGTTACTCGACTCAGGGGGACACTGAAGCTTTCTTT. This gives the protein CASSYSTQGDTEAFF.

Worth noting for this clonotype: With a much larger clone just one base away, this may be a read error. V is TRBV12-3 or TRBV12-4 and J is TRBJ1-1; possibly TRBD1 for D (6 bases). V was shortened by 4 bases and J by 6 bases, with 21 bases between the two germline ends. This CDR3 is 16 amino acids long. The CDR3 protein is CASSSSRPQGSSEAFF. The CDR3 DNA reads TGTGCCAGCAGTTCCTCCCGTCCACAGGGATCTTCTGAAGCTTTCTTT.